These 31 T cell receptor beta chains share one sample of origin, sequenced in a study of CD8 T cells in ankylosing spondylitis. A single record per CDR3 protein comes from TCRdb applying MiXCR to the 5' RACE reads. The profile shows 200,000 to 250,000 distinct CDR3 sequences, roughly a tenth of them singletons. Sequencing was done on a sample of blood, either unsorted or a sorted T cell fraction (not recorded which). The receptor set was obtained from a male donor with ankylosing spondylitis or in good health (not recorded which).

This clonotype was observed many times. This chain connects TRBV6-5 to TRBJ2-3; D might be TRBD2 (5 bases). The germline CDR1 and CDR2 sequences are MNHEY and SVGAGI. The CDR3 is made up of 16 amino acids. The germline V and J ends were trimmed by 2 bases and 8 bases, with 20 bases remaining between them. CDR3 sequence reads: CASSYLSDPRQSTQYF. The DNA of the CDR3 is TGTGCCAGCAGTTACCTTAGCGACCCCCGCCAAAGTACGCAGTATTTT.

This clonotype was picked up many times. The chain uses TRBV7-2 and TRBJ2-7, with D possibly TRBD1 on 6 matching bases. This CDR3 region has 12 residues. Trimming removed 1 base from V and 12 bases from J, with 13 bases in between. Germline CDR1 reads SGHTA; CDR2 reads FQGNSA. CDR3 protein: CASSLGRTDTYF. The CDR3 nucleotides are TGTGCCAGCAGCTTAGGTAGGACAGATACGTACTTC. Full variable domain (remainder filled in from reference TRBV7-2 and TRBJ2-7): GAGVSQSPSNKVTEKGKDVELRCDPISGHTALYWYRQSLGQGLEFLIYFQGNSAPDKSGLPSDRFSAERTGGSVSTLTIQRTQQEDSAVYLCASSLGRTDTYFGPGTRLTVT.

This clonotype appeared many times. The chain joins TRBV24-1 to TRBJ2-1; TRBD2 matches at 10 bases. Per germline, CDR1 KGHDR and CDR2 SFDVKD. The CDR3 extends over 16 amino acids. Trimming at V came to 3 bases and at J to 7 bases, leaving 8 bases not matched to a gene. Written as DNA, the CDR3 is TGTGCCACCAGTGATCCAAGCGGGGGGGGTCGGAATGAGCAGTTCTTC. Residues: CATSDPSGGGRNEQFF.

In this sample, this clonotype turned up many times. The chain has TRBV5-6 and TRBJ2-1; 13 positions agree with TRBD2. This CDR3 comprises 17 residues. CDR1 and CDR2 from the germline V gene are SGHDT and YYEEEE. Trimming cost V 1 base and J 3 bases; bases outside gene matches: 4. CDR3 amino acids: CASSLNRLAGGYNEQFF. The CDR3 region has the DNA TGTGCCAGCAGCTTGAATAGACTAGCGGGGGGCTACAATGAGCAGTTCTTC.

The V call is TRBV20-1, the J call TRBJ2-2; 7 nucleotides agree with TRBD2. The J segment lost 7 bases and the V segment lost 3 bases, leaving 5 bases of the junction unmatched. The CDR3 extends over 13 amino acids. In germline, CDR1 is DFQATT, CDR2 SNEGSKA (reference sequence). CDR3 DNA: TGCAGTGCTAGGCGGAGCGGGAACGGGGAGCTGTTTTTT. Its protein product is CSARRSGNGELFF.

This clonotype came up a few times. V usage is TRBV5-5 and J usage is TRBJ1-3; 9 positions match TRBD1. Unmatched junction bases numbered 15, after V lost 1 base and J lost 7 bases. The CDR3 loop spans 18 amino acids. Germline V gene sequence: CDR1 SGHKS, CDR2 YYEKEE (reference sequence). CDR3 in amino acids: CASSLLWGTGIILNTIYF. The CDR3 nucleotides read TGTGCCAGCAGCTTGCTGTGGGGGACAGGGATCATTTTGAACACCATATATTTT.

This clonotype came up a few times. V is TRBV19 and J is TRBJ1-1; possible D gene TRBD1, 6 bases. The CDR3 is made up of 14 amino acids. V was shortened by 6 bases and J by 6 bases, with 17 bases between the two germline ends. Germline loops: CDR1 LNHDA, CDR2 SQIVND (reference sequence). CDR3 nucleotide sequence: TGTGCCAGTAGCCTGGGGGCACAGAGCGCTGAAGCTTTCTTT. It translates to CASSLGAQSAEAFF.

In this sample, this clonotype turned up many times. J is TRBJ2-3 and V is TRBV5-8; TRBD1 aligns across 8 bases. V lost 5 bases and J lost 4; bases outside the gene matches: 9. This CDR3 has 15 residues. The germline gives CDR1 SGHTS, CDR2 YDEGEE. The CDR3 DNA reads TGTGCCAGCAGTCACGGACAGGGATTCGCAGATACGCAGTATTTT. It encodes CASSHGQGFADTQYF. The full variable domain, its missing parts supplied by reference TRBV5-8 and TRBJ2-3, is EAGVTQSPTHLIKTRGQQATLRCSPISGHTSVYWYQQALGLGLQFLLWYDEGEERNRGNFPPRFSGRQFPNYSSELNVNALELEDSALYLCASSHGQGFADTQYFGPGTRLTVL.

Many counts were recorded for this clonotype. The chain links TRBV20-1 to TRBJ2-5, with 10 nucleotides matching TRBD2. After removal of 3 bases from V and 2 bases from J, the junction contained 9 bases not matched to a gene. CDR3 length: 16 amino acids. Germline V gene sequence: CDR1 DFQATT, CDR2 SNEGSKA (reference sequence). The CDR3 DNA reads TGCAGTGCTAGCGGGAGGGCTAGCGGGGGTCAAGAGACCCAGTACTTC. This translates into CSASGRASGGQETQYF.

J is TRBJ2-5 and V is TRBV5-1; 14 nucleotides align to TRBD2. Germline assignment: CDR1 SGHRS and CDR2 YFSETQ. The CDR3 covers 19 residues. J gave up 1 base and V 4 bases, and 12 bases lay outside the gene matches. DNA of the CDR3: TGCGCCAGCAGCCACGGACTAGCGGGGGGCAATACCGTCCAAGAGACCCAGTACTTC. Protein product: CASSHGLAGGNTVQETQYF. The variable domain in full, completed from reference TRBV5-1 and TRBJ2-5, reads KAGVTQTPRYLIKTRGQQVTLSCSPISGHRSVSWYQQTPGQGLQFLFEYFSETQRNKGNFPGRFSGRQFSNSRSEMNVSTLELGDSALYLCASSHGLAGGNTVQETQYFGPGTRLLVL.

In its sample, this clonotype was seen many times. V and J are TRBV24-1 and TRBJ1-2; D is possibly TRBD1 (5 bases). This CDR3 is 13 amino acids long. V gave up 2 bases and J gave up 8 bases, with 11 bases separating them. Germline CDR1 KGHDR, CDR2 SFDVKD. CDR3: CATSDYRGDGYTF. The CDR3 DNA follows: TGTGCCACCAGTGATTATAGGGGCGACGGCTACACCTTC.

V and J are TRBV3-1 and TRBJ1-4; no reliable D call. V lost 0 bases to trimming and J lost 8 bases, with 13 bases between them. The CDR3 loop spans 15 amino acids. Germline loops: CDR1 LGHDT, CDR2 YNNKEL (reference sequence). The CDR3 nucleotides read TGTGCCAGCAGCCAAGATGACGGGAGTCACGAAAAACTGTTTTTT. It translates to CASSQDDGSHEKLFF. Full variable domain (remainder filled in from reference TRBV3-1 and TRBJ1-4): DTAVSQTPKYLVTQMGNDKSIKCEQNLGHDTMYWYKQDSKKFLKIMFSYNNKELIINETVPNRFSPKSPDKAHLNLHINSLELGDSAVYFCASSQDDGSHEKLFFGSGTQLSVL.

This clonotype was observed a handful of times. CDR3 in amino acids: CASSTRVSTGESGDQPQHF. The CDR3 DNA follows: TGTGCCAGCAGTACGCGAGTTTCGACAGGGGAATCGGGTGATCAGCCCCAGCATTTT. The genes are TRBV6-4 and TRBJ1-5; 8 bases agree with TRBD1. Germline-derived CDR1 and CDR2 are MRHNA and SNTAGT. The CDR3 spans 19 residues. The junction had 20 bases not matched to a gene; V was cut back by 5 bases and J by 5 bases.

This clonotype was counted at least ten times. This CDR3 reads CASSLELAGSTDTQYF. The CDR3 DNA is TGCGCCAGCAGCTTGGAGCTAGCGGGGAGCACAGATACGCAGTATTTT. The chain links TRBV5-1 to TRBJ2-3, with 9 positions matching TRBD2. Trimming cost V 0 bases and J 0 bases; bases outside gene matches: 2. CDR1 is SGHRS, CDR2 YFSETQ, per germline. This CDR3 has 16 residues.

This clonotype has at least ten counts. The chain links TRBV20-1 to TRBJ1-4, with 7 positions matching TRBD1. The CDR3 extends over 16 amino acids. CDR1 and CDR2 from the germline V gene are DFQATT and SNEGSKA (reference sequence). Trimming cost V 0 bases and J 3 bases; bases outside gene matches: 7. The CDR3 nucleotides are TGCAGTGCTAGAGACCATCAGGGGGGGGCTAATGAAAAACTGTTTTTT. Its protein is CSARDHQGGANEKLFF.

This clonotype was counted at least ten times. The chain recombines TRBV2 with TRBJ2-7, with TRBD2 identical over 7 bases. CDR1 and CDR2 from the germline V gene are SNHLY and FYNNEI. There are 12 residues in the CDR3. V trimming: 7 bases; J trimming: 6 bases; junction bases outside the gene matches: 6. DNA of the CDR3: TGTGCCAGCACCGAGGGAGGGCGCGAGCAGTACTTC. Its protein is CASTEGGREQYF.

V is TRBV27 and J is TRBJ1-4, with D perhaps matching TRBD1 (5 bases). Germline assignment: CDR1 MNHEY and CDR2 SMNVEV (reference sequence). The V end lost 0 bases, the J end lost 5 bases, and 10 bases lay between the germline ends. There are 15 residues in the CDR3. The CDR3 here is CASSLSGQANEKLFF. The DNA of the CDR3 is TGTGCCAGCAGTTTATCGGGGCAGGCAAATGAAAAACTGTTTTTT.

This chain links TRBV9 with TRBJ2-2, with D perhaps TRBD2 (6 bases). The CDR3 sequence is 15 residues long. Germline lookup yields CDR1 SGDLS and CDR2 YYNGEE. Trimming pared 1 base from V and 2 bases from J, leaving 9 bases between. The CDR3 loop reads CASSVQGLNTGELFF. CDR3 DNA sequence: TGTGCCAGCAGCGTACAGGGACTTAACACCGGGGAGCTGTTTTTT.

The J gene is TRBJ1-1, the V gene TRBV6-5; unclear D gene. There are 12 residues in the CDR3. V was trimmed by 5 bases and J by 8 bases, leaving 12 bases between them. Germline CDR1 is MNHEY and CDR2 is SVGAGI. CDR3 loop: CASSLPAREAFF. CDR3 sequence (DNA): TGTGCCAGCAGTCTGCCGGCTCGGGAAGCTTTCTTT.

This clonotype was seen repeatedly, ten times or more. The chain links TRBV12-3 or TRBV12-4 to TRBJ2-7; D is unresolved. The CDR3 sequence is 12 residues long. The V end was cut by 3 bases, the J end by 2 bases, with 5 bases between. The CDR3 loop reads CASSFGAYEQYF. The CDR3 DNA sequence: TGTGCCAGCAGTTTTGGCGCCTACGAGCAGTACTTC.

This clonotype has ten or more counts. The V call is TRBV29-1, the J call TRBJ2-7; D not resolved. The germline V gene has CDR1 SQVTM and CDR2 ANQGSEA. There are 12 residues in the CDR3. Trimming pared 4 bases from V and 4 bases from J, leaving 11 bases between. The CDR3 spells CSVGMYRYEQYF. The DNA of the CDR3 is TGCAGCGTTGGGATGTATAGGTACGAGCAGTACTTC.

This clonotype was counted many times. The chain recombines TRBV20-1 with TRBJ2-1, with 9 nucleotides matching TRBD2. The CDR3 has 17 amino acids. The V segment lost 5 bases and the J segment 5 bases; nucleotides outside the gene matches: 16. From germline, CDR1 is DFQATT and CDR2 SNEGSKA (reference sequence). The CDR3 DNA sequence: TGCAGTGCTCCGACCCCTATGGCGGGGGGGAAAAACAATGAGCAGTTCTTC. This sequence encodes CSAPTPMAGGKNNEQFF.

This clonotype was seen at least ten times. The rearrangement uses TRBV20-1 and TRBJ1-5, with 8 nucleotides matching TRBD1. The germline V gene has CDR1 DFQATT and CDR2 SNEGSKA (reference sequence). V trimming: 6 bases; J trimming: 0 bases; junction bases outside the gene matches: 10. The CDR3 loop spans 16 amino acids. This CDR3 reads CSAAPGTGASNQPQHF. The CDR3 DNA reads TGCAGTGCCGCGCCTGGGACAGGAGCTAGCAATCAGCCCCAGCATTTT.

This clonotype showed up just a few times. The chain links TRBV21-1 to TRBJ1-2; no DNA check was done on the table's D call, TRBD1. TRBV21-1 is a documented pseudogene. CDR3 length equals 13 residues. Written as DNA, the CDR3 is TGTGCCAGCAGCAAAGAGGGGCAGTATGGCTACACCTTC. Translated, it gives CASSKEGQYGYTF.

This clonotype was found once. A read error is possible here, since a much larger clone lies one base away. The J gene is TRBJ2-2, the V gene TRBV7-7, with TRBD2 as a possible D gene (5 bases). This CDR3 region has 12 residues. Germline CDR1 SSHAT, CDR2 FNYEAQ (reference sequence). The CDR3 protein is CASSLDSGEMFF. The CDR3 coding sequence is TGTGCTAGCAGCCTGGACTCCGGGGAGATGTTTTTT. The full variable domain, its missing parts supplied by reference TRBV7-7 and TRBJ2-2, is GAGVSQSPRYKVTKRGQDVTLRCDPISSHATLYWYQQALGQGPEFLTYFNYEAQPDKSGLPSDRFSAERPEGSISTLTIQRTEQRDSAMYRCASSLDSGEMFFGEGSRLTVL.

This clonotype was counted at least ten times. The chain carries TRBV7-3 and TRBJ2-1; 8 bases agree with TRBD1. The CDR3 consists of 13 residues. Trimming at V came to 5 bases and at J to 7 bases, leaving 4 bases not matched to a gene. Per germline, CDR1 SGHTA and CDR2 FQGTGA. In DNA, the CDR3 is TGTGCCAGCAGCCCCCGGACAGGGAATGAGCAGTTCTTC. Translation: CASSPRTGNEQFF.

V usage is TRBV11-2 and J usage is TRBJ2-5; no clear D. The germline V gene has CDR1 SGHAT and CDR2 FQNNGV. CDR3 length equals 16 residues. Trimming took 1 base from V and 1 from J, leaving 13 bases between them. In nucleotides, the CDR3 is TGTGCCAGCAGCTTAGTGACTGGAACTACCCAAGAGACCCAGTACTTC. Amino acid sequence: CASSLVTGTTQETQYF.

Comment on this clonotype: A much larger clone lies a single base off, so this may be a read error. The genes are TRBV7-3 and TRBJ1-4; 7 nucleotides line up with TRBD1. Germline CDR1 and CDR2: SGHTA and FQGTGA. The CDR3 covers 15 residues. The CDR3, as DNA: TGTGCCAGCAGCGCCACAGGGGCAACTAATGAAAAACTGATTTTT. Its protein product is CASSATGATNEKLIF.

This clonotype was counted a few times. The rearrangement uses TRBV6-2 or TRBV6-3 and TRBJ2-7; 7 bases match TRBD1. Germline loops: CDR1 MNHEY, CDR2 SVGEGT. After removal of 4 bases from V and 3 bases from J, the junction contained 12 bases not matched to a gene. The CDR3 length is 16 residues. The CDR3 coding sequence is TGTGCCAGCAGTTGGGAGCCGGGACAGTCCATCTACGAGCAGTACTTC. Protein: CASSWEPGQSIYEQYF.

This clonotype was counted at least ten times. The V gene is TRBV29-1, the J gene TRBJ2-1, with D maybe TRBD2 (5 bases). This CDR3 is built from 15 residues. Germline V gives CDR1 SQVTM, CDR2 ANQGSEA. Trimming removed 3 bases from V and 5 bases from J, with 17 bases in between. CDR3 region: CSVESWTAQDNEQFF. In DNA, the CDR3 is TGCAGCGTTGAGAGTTGGACTGCGCAGGACAATGAGCAGTTCTTC.

This chain links TRBV2 with TRBJ2-2; D call uncertain. The V gene's germline CDR1 is SNHLY and CDR2 FYNNEI. CDR3 size: 13 residues. V was shortened by 7 bases and J by 0 bases, with 6 bases between the two germline ends. The CDR3 loop reads CASKAANTGELFF. The CDR3 coding sequence is TGTGCCAGCAAGGCCGCGAACACCGGGGAGCTGTTTTTT.